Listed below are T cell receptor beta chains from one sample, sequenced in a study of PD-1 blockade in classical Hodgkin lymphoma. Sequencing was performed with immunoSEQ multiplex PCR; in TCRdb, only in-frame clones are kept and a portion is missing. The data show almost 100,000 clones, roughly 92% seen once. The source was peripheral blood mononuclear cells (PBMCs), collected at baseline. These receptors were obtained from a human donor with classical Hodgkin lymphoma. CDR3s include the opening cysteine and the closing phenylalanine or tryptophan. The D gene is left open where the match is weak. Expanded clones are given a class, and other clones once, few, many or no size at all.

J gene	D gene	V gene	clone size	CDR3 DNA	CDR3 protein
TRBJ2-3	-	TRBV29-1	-	TGCAGCGCCGCCCCCGAGACAGATACGCAGTATTTT	CSAAPETDTQYF
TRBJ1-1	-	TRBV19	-	TGTGCCAGTAGTGGAGAGGACAGTTTCGTGGACACTGAAGCTTTCTTT	CASSGEDSFVDTEAFF
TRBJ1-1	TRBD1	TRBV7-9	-	TGTGCCAGCAGCGTCGGACAGGGGATGAACACTGAAGCTTTCTTT	CASSVGQGMNTEAFF
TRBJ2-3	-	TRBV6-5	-	TGTGCCAGCAGTTTCTGGGTGAATGGGGATACGCAGTATTTT	CASSFWVNGDTQYF
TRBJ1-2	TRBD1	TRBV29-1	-	TGCAGCGTCTTAAAGGGTACGGGACAGGGACCTACTAACTATGGCTACACCTTC	CSVLKGTGQGPTNYGYTF
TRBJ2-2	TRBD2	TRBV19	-	TGTGCCAGTGGACTAGTGACCCCAACCGGGGAGCTGTTTTTT	CASGLVTPTGELFF
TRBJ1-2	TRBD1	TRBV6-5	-	TGTGCCAGCAGTTACAACCAATGGACAGGGAATGGCTACACCTTC	CASSYNQWTGNGYTF
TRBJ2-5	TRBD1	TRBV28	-	TGTGCCAGCAGGGACAGGGAGAAGAAGACCCAGTACTTC	CASRDREKKTQYF
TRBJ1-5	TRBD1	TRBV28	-	TGTGCCAGCAGTTTGGGACAGAAATATAGCAATCAGCCCCAGCATTTT	CASSLGQKYSNQPQHF
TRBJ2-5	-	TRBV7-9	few	TGTGCCAGCAGCTCACCCGACGACCAGCGGGAGACCCAGTACTTC	CASSSPDDQRETQYF
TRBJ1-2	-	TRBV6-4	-	TGTGCCAGCAGTCCCTACCCACAACAGTTAGCTAACTATGGCTACACCTTC	CASSPYPQQLANYGYTF
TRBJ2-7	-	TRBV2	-	TGTGCCAGCAGTGACGGGGGGCTCTCCTACGAGCAGTACTTC	CASSDGGLSYEQYF
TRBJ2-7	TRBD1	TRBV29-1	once	TGCAGCGTTGAAGGACAGGGGGCTTCCTACGAGCAGTACTTC	CSVEGQGASYEQYF
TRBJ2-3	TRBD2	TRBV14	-	TGTGCCAGCAGCCAAGGCATACTAGCGGAATTAGATACGCAGTATTTT	CASSQGILAELDTQYF
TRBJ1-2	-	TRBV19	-	TGTGCCACCGTGGGGTATCGGGCAGGCATTAACTATGGCTACACCTTC	CATVGYRAGINYGYTF
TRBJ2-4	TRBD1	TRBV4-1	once	TGCGCCAGCAGCCAGGACAGGGACATTCAGTACTTC	CASSQDRDIQYF
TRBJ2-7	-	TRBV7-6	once	TGTGCCAGCAGCGGACAGACCTACGAGCAGTACTTC	CASSGQTYEQYF
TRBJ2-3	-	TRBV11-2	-	TGTGCCAGCAGCTTAGATTACGGCAGAGGGCCAAGCACAGATACGCAGTATTTT	CASSLDYGRGPSTDTQYF
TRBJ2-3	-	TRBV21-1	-	TGTGCCAGCAGCCTGGACTCCCCGCCACTGGATACGCAGTATTTT	CASSLDSPPLDTQYF
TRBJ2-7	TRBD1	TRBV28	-	TGTGCCAGCAGCCTGGACAGGAGCCTCTACGAGCAGTACTTC	CASSLDRSLYEQYF
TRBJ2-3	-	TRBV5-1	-	TGCGCCAGCAGCTTGGGAGGAGATACGCAGTATTTT	CASSLGGDTQYF
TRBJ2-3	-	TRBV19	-	TGTGCCAGTAGTACCCAAGAGGATACGCAGTATTTT	CASSTQEDTQYF
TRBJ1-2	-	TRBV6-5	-	TGTGCCAGCAGCCAACCTGGCCAGCACTATGGCTACACCTTC	CASSQPGQHYGYTF
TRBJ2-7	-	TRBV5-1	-	TGCGCCAGCAGGGATCGCTCCTACGAGCAGTACTTC	CASRDRSYEQYF
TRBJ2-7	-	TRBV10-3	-	TGTGCCATCAGTGAGTCGGAGGGGTACTACGAGCAGTACTTC	CAISESEGYYEQYF
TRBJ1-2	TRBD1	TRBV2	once	TGTGCCAGCAGTCCTAGGGACAGCTCTAACTATGGCTACACCTTC	CASSPRDSSNYGYTF